The T cell receptor beta chain under discussion was sequenced for a study of T cells in Graves' hyperthyroidism and ophthalmopathy (dated by TCRdb to the late 2010s). In the study overall: Peripheral blood samples were taken at the time of initial diagnosis, prior to any treatment. An independent validation cohort of 18 to 20 hyperthyroidism patients and about 16 patients who later progressed to ophthalmopathy tested prospective prediction of ophthalmopathy. Once sampling was done, hyperthyroidism patients were given methimazole at a starting dose of 30 mg daily, whereas ophthalmopathy patients were given high-dose intravenous methylprednisolone. TCR V-J signatures able to tell the groups apart were searched for in a discovery cohort of 100 patients, of whom around 43 had Graves' ophthalmopathy and 55 to 60 had stable Graves' hyperthyroidism. For training and testing, the approximately 97 patients in the discovery cohort were randomly divided in a 7:3 ratio. The paper describes TCR Vbeta CDR3 sequencing of about 140 peripheral blood samples, made up of under 50 ophthalmopathy patients, approximately 76 hyperthyroidism patients and 17 progressor patients. In addition, the study compared T-cell repertoires in thyroid tissue and in blood from six Graves' hyperthyroidism patients. The full study reports these points: No statistical method was used to fix the sample size in advance, and group allocation was not hidden from the investigators. Most expanded thyroid clonotypes (frequency above 0.001) were also detected in blood, suggesting blood repertoires may reflect thyroid immune responses. In cross-validation, a model built on a 13 V-J signature told ophthalmopathy apart from stable hyperthyroidism with 87.88% sensitivity and about 81% specificity, and in testing the same model reached 80%/75%. In validation, the model predicted progression to ophthalmopathy a median of around 6.5 months before onset, with roughly 71% sensitivity and just under 75% specificity.

About this clonotype itself: Its antigen remains undetermined. The input lacks base qualities; no much larger clone sits a single base away.

The TCR beta CDR3 regions were amplified from RNA transcripts. The TCR CDR3 was subjected to a first round of RT-PCR using the HTBI primer set and the Qiagen OneStep RT-PCR kit. Libraries were constructed in a second round of multiplex PCR, after which size selection and purification were carried out. The libraries were sequenced on an Illumina HiSeq2000 using paired-end 100 bp reads. The authors processed their data as follows. SOAPnuke was used to process the raw data, with reads discarded if the reads contained adapters or uncalled bases, had a mean Phred below 15, or lacked an exact constant-primer or identifier match. High-quality paired reads were merged with COPE v1.2.5, and unique nucleotide sequences were defined as clonotypes. MiTCR v1.1 was used to align clonotypes to the IMGT TRBV, TRBD and TRBJ reference segments. The analysis included only V-J combinations with a frequency above 0.0001, which together covered 99% to 99.2% of the repertoires. A TCS score was defined as the ratio of F50 (clonal expansion) to E x V (chaos), with BLOSUM62-based TCRdist applied between CDR3 peptides within each V-J. Welch's t-statistics and random forest reduced several hundred V-J features to roughly 13, which were used in a naive Bayes classifier (R e1071). The public reads were run again by TCRdb, first through fastp at Q25 and then through MiXCR, and only productive beta chains were kept. Each entry is one CDR3 protein sequence, shown with its most common DNA and genes. These V and J calls derive from TCRdb rather than the authors' analysis. The sample includes 400,000 or so distinct CDR3 sequences, with over 12% observed a single time. The ten top clones hold 25% to 30% of the sample.

Moderately to severely active disease, a Clinical Activity Score of at least 3, a NOSPECS grade of at least 4, and a duration under 3 months were present in ophthalmopathy patients. Any patient with an uncontrolled infection, another autoimmune disease, pregnancy or lactation was excluded. Diagnoses relied on clinical symptoms, serum thyroxine and TRAb, thyroid ultrasound and orbital computed tomography. PBMCs were separated from roughly 10 ml of fresh peripheral blood using Ficoll-Paque density gradient centrifugation. Total RNA was extracted with Trizol reagent, and quality was checked on an Agilent 2100 Bioanalyzer. A distance of 13 bases separates the germline ends of V and J, which lose 7 bases and 10 bases respectively. CDR1 and CDR2, per the germline V gene, are ENHRY and SYGVKD. Taken from cysteine to phenylalanine, the CDR3 has 12 residues. Only the CDR3 portion is preserved as DNA: 36 bases, with reading frame beginning at the first base.

The clonotype comes from a man aged 45-65 years with Graves' ophthalmopathy. Sequenced input: blood. The chain is made from TRBV10-3 and TRBJ1-4, with no reliable assignment of the D segment. The DNA reads as follows: TGTGCCATCACCCCCCCATGGGGAAAACTGTTTTTT. Translated, it gives CAITPPWGKLFF.